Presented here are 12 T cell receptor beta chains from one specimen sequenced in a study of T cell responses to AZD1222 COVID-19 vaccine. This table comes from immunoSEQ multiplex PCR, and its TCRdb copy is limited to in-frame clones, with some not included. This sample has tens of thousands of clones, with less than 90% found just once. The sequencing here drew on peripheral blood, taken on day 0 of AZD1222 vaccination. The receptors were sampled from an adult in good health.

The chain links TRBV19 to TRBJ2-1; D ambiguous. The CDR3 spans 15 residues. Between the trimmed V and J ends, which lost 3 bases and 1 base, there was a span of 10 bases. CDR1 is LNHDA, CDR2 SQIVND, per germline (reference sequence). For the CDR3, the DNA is TGTGCCAGTAGTATCGAGGCCTTTTCCTACAATGAGCAGTTCTTC. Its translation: CASSIEAFSYNEQFF.

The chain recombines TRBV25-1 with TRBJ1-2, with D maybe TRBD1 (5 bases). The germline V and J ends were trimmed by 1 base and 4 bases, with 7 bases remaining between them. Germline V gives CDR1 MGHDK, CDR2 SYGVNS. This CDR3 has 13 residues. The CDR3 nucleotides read TGTGCCAGCAGTGAATCCGGGGGCTATGGCTACACCTTC. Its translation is CASSESGGYGYTF.

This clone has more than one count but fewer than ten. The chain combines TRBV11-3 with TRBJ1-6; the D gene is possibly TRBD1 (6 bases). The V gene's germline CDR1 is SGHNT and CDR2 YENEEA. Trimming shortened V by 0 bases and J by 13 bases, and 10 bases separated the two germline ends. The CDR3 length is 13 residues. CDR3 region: CASSLDEGVPLHF. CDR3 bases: TGTGCCAGCAGCTTAGATGAGGGGGTGCCCCTCCACTTT. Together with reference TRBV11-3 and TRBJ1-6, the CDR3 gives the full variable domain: EAGVVQSPRYKIIEKKQPVAFWCNPISGHNTLYWYLQNLGQGPELLIRYENEEAVDDSQLPKDRFSAERLKGVDSTLKIQPAELGDSAVYLCASSLDEGVPLHFGNGTRLTVT.

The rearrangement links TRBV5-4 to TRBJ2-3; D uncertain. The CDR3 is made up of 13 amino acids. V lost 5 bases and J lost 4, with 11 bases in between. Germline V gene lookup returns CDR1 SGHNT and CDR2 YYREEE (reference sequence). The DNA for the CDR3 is TGTGCCAGCAGAGCTGAAGCTGCAGATACGCAGTATTTT. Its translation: CASRAEAADTQYF. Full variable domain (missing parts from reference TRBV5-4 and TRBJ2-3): ETGVTQSPTHLIKTRGQQVTLRCSSQSGHNTVSWYQQALGQGPQFIFQYYREEENGRGNFPPRFSGLQFPNYSSELNVNALELDDSALYLCASRAEAADTQYFGPGTRLTVL.

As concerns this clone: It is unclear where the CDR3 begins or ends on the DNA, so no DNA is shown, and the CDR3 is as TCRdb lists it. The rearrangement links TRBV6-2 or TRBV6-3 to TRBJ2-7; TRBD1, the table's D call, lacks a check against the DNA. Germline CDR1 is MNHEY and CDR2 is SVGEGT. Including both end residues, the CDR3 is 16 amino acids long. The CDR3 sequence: CASSFGAGTESYEQYF.

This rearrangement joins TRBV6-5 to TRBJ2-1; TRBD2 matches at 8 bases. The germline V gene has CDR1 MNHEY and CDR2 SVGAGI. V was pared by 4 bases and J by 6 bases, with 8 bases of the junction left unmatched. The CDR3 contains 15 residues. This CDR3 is CASSSTAGASNEQFF. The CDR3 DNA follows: TGTGCCAGCAGTTCAACAGCGGGAGCTAGCAATGAGCAGTTCTTC.

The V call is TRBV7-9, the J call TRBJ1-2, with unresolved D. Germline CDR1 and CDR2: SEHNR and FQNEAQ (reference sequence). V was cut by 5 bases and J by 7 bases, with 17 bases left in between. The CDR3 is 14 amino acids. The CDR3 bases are TGTGCCAGCAGCCTCCCCCTGGCCTCTACTGGCTACACCTTC. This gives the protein CASSLPLASTGYTF.

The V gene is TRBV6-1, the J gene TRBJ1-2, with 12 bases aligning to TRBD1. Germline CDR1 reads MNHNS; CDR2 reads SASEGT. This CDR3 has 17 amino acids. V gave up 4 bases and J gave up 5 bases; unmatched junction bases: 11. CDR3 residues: CASSVIGTGGRGYGYTF. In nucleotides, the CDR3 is TGTGCCAGCAGTGTCATTGGGACAGGGGGCAGAGGATATGGCTACACCTTC.

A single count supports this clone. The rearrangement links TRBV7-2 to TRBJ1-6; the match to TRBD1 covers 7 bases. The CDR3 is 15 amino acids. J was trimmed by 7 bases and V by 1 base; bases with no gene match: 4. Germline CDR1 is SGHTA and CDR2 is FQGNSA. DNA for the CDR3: TGTGCCAGCAGCTTAGTGGGGGACAGCAATTCACCCCTCCACTTT. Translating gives CASSLVGDSNSPLHF.

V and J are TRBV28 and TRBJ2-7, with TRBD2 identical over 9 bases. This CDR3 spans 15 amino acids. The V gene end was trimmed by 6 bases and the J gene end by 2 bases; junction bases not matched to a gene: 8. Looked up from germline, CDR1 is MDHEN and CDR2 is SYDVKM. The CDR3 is CASRGLAGVPYEQYF. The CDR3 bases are TGTGCCAGCAGGGGATTAGCGGGAGTCCCCTACGAGCAGTACTTC.

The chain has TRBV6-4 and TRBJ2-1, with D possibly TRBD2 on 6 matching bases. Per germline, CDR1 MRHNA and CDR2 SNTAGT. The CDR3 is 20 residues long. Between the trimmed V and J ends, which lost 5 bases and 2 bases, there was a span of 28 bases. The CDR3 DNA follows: TGTGCCAGCAGTCCAGCCGTGATCGGAGGGCAGGATGCAACCTACAATGAGCAGTTCTTC. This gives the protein CASSPAVIGGQDATYNEQFF.

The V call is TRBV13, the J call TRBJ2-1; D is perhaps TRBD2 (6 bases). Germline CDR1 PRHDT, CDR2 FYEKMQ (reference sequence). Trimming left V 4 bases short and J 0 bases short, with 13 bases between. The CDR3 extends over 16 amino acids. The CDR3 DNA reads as TGTGCCAGCAGCTGGGGACTTACCAGCTCCTACAATGAGCAGTTCTTC. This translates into CASSWGLTSSYNEQFF.